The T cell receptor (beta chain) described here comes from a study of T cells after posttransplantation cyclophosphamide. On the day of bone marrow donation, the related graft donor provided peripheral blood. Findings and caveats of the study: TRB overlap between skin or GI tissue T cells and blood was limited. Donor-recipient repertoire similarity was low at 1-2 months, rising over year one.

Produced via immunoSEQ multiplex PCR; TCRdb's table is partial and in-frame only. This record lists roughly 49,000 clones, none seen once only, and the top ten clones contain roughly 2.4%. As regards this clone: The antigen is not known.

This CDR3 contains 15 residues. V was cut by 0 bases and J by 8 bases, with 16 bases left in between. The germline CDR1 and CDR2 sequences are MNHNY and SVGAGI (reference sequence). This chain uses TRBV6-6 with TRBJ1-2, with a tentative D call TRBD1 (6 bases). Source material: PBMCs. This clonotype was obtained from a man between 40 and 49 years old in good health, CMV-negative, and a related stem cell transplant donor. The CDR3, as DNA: TGTGCCAGCAGTTACTCGGGAAGCAGGGGCCCCGGCTACACCTTC. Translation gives CASSYSGSRGPGYTF.